Listed here are 7 T cell receptor beta chains from one sample, sequenced in a study of regulatory T cells in long-lasting Graves disease. Time point reported: persistent/refractory GD, antithyroid drugs over 5 years with positive TRAb. RNA from PBMCs was the source of the TCR library. The TCR beta library used iRepertoire HTBI primers with Arm-PCR amplification of CDR3. TCRdb re-derived calls from the multiplex PCR reads in MiXCR, one entry per CDR3 protein. The sample contains fewer than 450,000 distinct CDR3 sequences, less than 25% of which appear only once. The starting material was peripheral blood mononuclear cells (PBMCs), obtained when the disease was refractory, from a patient treated with antithyroid drugs. These receptors were collected from a female donor with Graves disease.

The chain links TRBV27 to TRBJ2-1; D not certain. This CDR3 has 16 amino acids. Per germline, CDR1 MNHEY and CDR2 SMNVEV (reference sequence). V lost 0 bases, J lost 9 bases, and 18 bases lay in between. In nucleotides, the CDR3 is TGTGCCAGCAGTTTATCGATGGGTCTTAAAGTGGGTGAGCAGTTCTTC. This encodes CASSLSMGLKVGEQFF.

The CDR3 loop is CSVGGVGEQYF. CDR3 in DNA: TGCAGCGTTGGGGGGGTGGGGGAGCAGTACTTC. This chain uses TRBV29-1 with TRBJ2-7, with D possibly matching TRBD2 (6 bases). The germline gives CDR1 SQVTM, CDR2 ANQGSEA. V was cut by 4 bases and J by 7 bases, with 11 bases left in between. This CDR3 is built from 11 residues.

This clonotype showed up many times. J is TRBJ2-5 and V is TRBV6-1, with a possible D match to TRBD2 (6 bases). From germline, CDR1 is MNHNS and CDR2 SASEGT. Trimming shortened V by 2 bases and J by 2 bases, and 15 bases separated the two germline ends. The CDR3 has 16 amino acids. The DNA for the CDR3 is TGTGCCAGCAGTGAACGACTGTTAGCGGCACAAGAGACCCAGTACTTC. Its protein product is CASSERLLAAQETQYF.

This chain uses TRBV30 with TRBJ1-1, with D unresolved. Germline V gene sequence: CDR1 GTSNPN, CDR2 SVGIG (reference sequence). There are 13 residues in the CDR3. Between the trimmed V and J ends, which lost 2 bases and 4 bases, there was a span of 11 bases. CDR3: CAWSSGWFTEAFF. CDR3 coding DNA: TGTGCCTGGAGTTCTGGGTGGTTCACTGAAGCTTTCTTT.

The V call is TRBV2, the J call TRBJ2-2; possible D gene TRBD1, 6 bases. The length of the CDR3 is 11 residues. CDR1 and CDR2 from the germline V gene are SNHLY and FYNNEI. With 9 bases removed from V and 6 bases from J, the gap between germline ends came to 8 bases. CDR3 amino acids: CASTGPGELFF. The CDR3, as DNA: TGTGCCAGTACAGGGCCCGGGGAGCTGTTTTTT.

The chain combines TRBV4-1 with TRBJ1-2; the match to TRBD1 covers 7 bases. With V trimmed by 4 bases and J by 4 bases, 15 bases remained unmatched. This CDR3 is built from 17 residues. Germline lookup yields CDR1 MGHRA and CDR2 YSYEKL. DNA for the CDR3: TGCGCCAGCAGCCGCTTACACCAGGGGGAGGCCCTCTATGGCTACACCTTC. Translated: CASSRLHQGEALYGYTF.

This clonotype was found many times. This chain links TRBV12-3 or TRBV12-4 with TRBJ1-6; unclear D gene. The CDR3 is 14 residues long. Trimming left V 3 bases short and J 11 bases short, with 14 bases between. This CDR3 is CASSFSGIGTPLHF. CDR3 in DNA: TGTGCCAGCAGTTTTTCGGGAATTGGTACACCCCTCCACTTT.